The 26 T cell receptor beta chains below come from one sample, sequenced in a study of identical twins. TCRdb ran MiXCR on the 5' RACE reads and lists one entry per CDR3 protein. The data contain around 680,000 distinct CDR3 sequences, more than 6.5% of them singletons. This sample also belongs to another study, concerning yellow fever vaccine responses in identical twins.

Sequenced material: PBMCs. All receptors come from a woman aged 18 to 35 in good health.

This clonotype was observed many times. The chain recombines TRBV29-1 with TRBJ2-1; perhaps TRBD2 as D (7 bases). Germline V gene sequence: CDR1 SQVTM, CDR2 ANQGSEA. The CDR3 is 14 amino acids. V was trimmed by 7 bases and J by 1 base, leaving 14 bases between them. In nucleotides, the CDR3 is TGCAGCGCCGGGGGGCTGAAGTCCTACAATGAGCAGTTCTTC. The encoded protein is CSAGGLKSYNEQFF.

The V gene is TRBV6-5, the J gene TRBJ2-7; 9 nucleotides line up with TRBD1. Per germline, CDR1 MNHEY and CDR2 SVGAGI. V was pared by 2 bases and J by 2 bases, with 7 bases of the junction left unmatched. CDR3 length: 16 amino acids. This CDR3 reads CASSYPRQGGTYEQYF. CDR3 in DNA: TGTGCCAGCAGTTACCCCAGACAGGGGGGAACCTACGAGCAGTACTTC.

This clonotype was detected a few times. This sequence joins TRBV6-5 and TRBJ1-4, with D tentatively TRBD1 (5 bases). CDR1 and CDR2 from the germline V gene are MNHEY and SVGAGI. The V and J ends lost 2 bases and 5 bases respectively, with 12 bases between them. The CDR3 contains 15 residues. This CDR3 is CASSYRDGKNEKLFF. Here the CDR3 DNA reads TGTGCCAGCAGTTACCGGGACGGAAAAAATGAAAAACTGTTTTTT.

This clonotype has a count of ten or more. The chain joins TRBV12-3 or TRBV12-4 to TRBJ2-2; 8 bases are shared with TRBD1. With V trimmed by 5 bases and J by 4 bases, 6 bases remained unmatched. The CDR3 runs to 15 residues. Here the CDR3 DNA reads TGTGCCAGCAGTCCAGGGGGCCGGGGCACCGGGGAGCTGTTTTTT. This translates into CASSPGGRGTGELFF.

This clonotype was picked up many times. This chain joins TRBV9 and TRBJ2-7; D gene uncertain. Germline loops: CDR1 SGDLS, CDR2 YYNGEE. V was shortened by 0 bases and J by 7 bases, with 17 bases between the two germline ends. This CDR3 comprises 15 residues. The CDR3 is CASSVVPYSYGEQYF. In DNA, the CDR3 is TGTGCCAGCAGCGTAGTCCCTTATTCCTACGGGGAGCAGTACTTC.

The rearrangement uses TRBV5-1 and TRBJ2-7; the D gene could be TRBD1 or TRBD2 (6 bases each). There are 14 residues in the CDR3. V lost 7 bases and J lost 3, with 17 bases in between. The V gene's germline CDR1 is SGHRS and CDR2 YFSETQ. CDR3 protein: CASARGRPDYEQYF. In DNA, the CDR3 is TGCGCCAGCGCCCGGGGGCGACCGGACTACGAGCAGTACTTC. The full variable domain, completed using reference TRBV5-1 and TRBJ2-7, is KAGVTQTPRYLIKTRGQQVTLSCSPISGHRSVSWYQQTPGQGLQFLFEYFSETQRNKGNFPGRFSGRQFSNSRSEMNVSTLELGDSALYLCASARGRPDYEQYFGPGTRLTVT.

This clonotype was seen a handful of times. This sequence joins TRBV30 and TRBJ1-6, with 9 bases matching TRBD1. Trimming removed 7 bases from V and 8 bases from J; junction bases left unmatched: 6. The CDR3 runs to 13 residues. Germline-derived CDR1 and CDR2 are GTSNPN and SVGIG (reference sequence). The CDR3 region is CALTGQGYSPLHF. Here the CDR3 DNA reads TGTGCCTTGACGGGACAGGGTTATTCACCCCTCCACTTT.

There are many counts of this clonotype. The genes are TRBV12-3 or TRBV12-4 and TRBJ2-7; 9 positions agree with TRBD2. The CDR3 loop spans 15 amino acids. V lost 6 bases and J lost 2; bases outside the gene matches: 8. For the CDR3, the DNA is TGTGCCAGCAGCCCGAGGGCTAGCGGGGCCTACGAGCAGTACTTC. Protein: CASSPRASGAYEQYF.

This clonotype has a handful of counts. The chain is built from TRBV6-1 and TRBJ1-1; perhaps TRBD1 as D (5 bases). Trimming pared 7 bases from V and 6 bases from J, leaving 24 bases between. Germline-derived CDR1 and CDR2 are MNHNS and SASEGT. The CDR3 runs 16 residues. Written as DNA, the CDR3 is TGTGCCAGCAACTCCGGGGGGAACCGGGTATATGCTGAAGCTTTCTTT. As protein: CASNSGGNRVYAEAFF.

This clonotype was seen a handful of times. This chain links TRBV20-1 with TRBJ2-7; unclear D gene. V shed 3 bases and J shed 3 bases, with 12 bases lying between them. CDR1 DFQATT and CDR2 SNEGSKA come from the germline V gene (reference sequence). This CDR3 is built from 13 residues. CDR3 loop: CSASDGTRYEQYF. The CDR3, as DNA: TGCAGTGCTAGTGACGGAACCCGCTACGAGCAGTACTTC.

This clonotype was picked up a small number of times. This chain joins TRBV4-3 and TRBJ2-1; D is undetermined. This CDR3 contains 18 residues. Between the trimmed V and J ends, which lost 4 bases and 8 bases, there was a span of 27 bases. Germline CDR1 reads LGHNA; CDR2 reads YSLEER. CDR3 nucleotides: TGCGCCAGCAGCCGAGAGCGACGTTTTTTTGACGCGGCTGATGAGCAGTTCTTC. Residues: CASSRERRFFDAADEQFF.

This clonotype appeared many times. The V gene is TRBV12-3 or TRBV12-4, the J gene TRBJ2-7; a weak D match, TRBD2 (5 bases). The V gene lost 0 bases and the J gene lost 4 bases, with 13 bases spanning the gap. The CDR3 totals 15 residues. CDR3 protein: CASSLALGENYEQYF. In DNA form, the CDR3 reads TGTGCCAGCAGTTTAGCGCTGGGAGAGAATTACGAGCAGTACTTC.

The chain recombines TRBV18 with TRBJ2-1, with D tentatively TRBD2 (6 bases). There are 12 residues in the CDR3. The germline V gene encodes CDR1 KGHSH and CDR2 LQKENI. V was clipped by 1 base and J by 10 bases, with 8 bases between them. This chain's CDR3 is CASSPRGDEQFF. CDR3 nucleotide sequence: TGTGCCAGCTCACCACGGGGGGACGAGCAGTTCTTC.

This clonotype was observed a few times. The chain links TRBV6-2 or TRBV6-3 to TRBJ2-6, with 10 positions matching TRBD1. Trimming took 1 base from V and 3 from J; bases not matched to a gene: 12. Germline V CDR1 and CDR2: MNHEY, SVGEGT. The CDR3 runs 20 residues. The CDR3 DNA reads TGTGCCAGCAGTTACTGGGGGACCGGGACAGGGGTTTTTGGGGCCAACGTCCTGACTTTC. Amino acids: CASSYWGTGTGVFGANVLTF.

This clonotype has at least ten counts. In DNA form, the CDR3 reads TGCAGTGCTCCCGGACAGGGAGGAGAGACCCAGTACTTC. Translating gives CSAPGQGGETQYF. V gene TRBV20-1 combines with J gene TRBJ2-5, with 8 bases lining up with TRBD1. The CDR3 consists of 13 residues. Germline CDR1 and CDR2: DFQATT and SNEGSKA (reference sequence). J was trimmed by 4 bases and V by 5 bases; bases with no gene match: 6.

The chain joins TRBV6-5 to TRBJ2-7; D unclear. This CDR3 has 14 residues. V was trimmed by 0 bases and J by 5 bases, leaving 11 bases between them. Germline V gene data show CDR1 as MNHEY and CDR2 as SVGAGI. The CDR3 DNA reads as TGTGCCAGCAGTTACTCCGGGTACCAAAACGAGCAGTACTTC. Its protein product is CASSYSGYQNEQYF.

Many counts were recorded for this clonotype. The rearrangement uses TRBV7-2 and TRBJ2-5, with a weak D call TRBD1 (6 bases). Per the germline V gene, CDR1 is SGHTA and CDR2 is FQGNSA. Between the trimmed V and J ends, which lost 1 base and 5 bases, there was a span of 17 bases. This CDR3 is built from 16 residues. The CDR3 here is CASSLGQALSGETQYF. The CDR3 bases are TGTGCCAGCAGCTTAGGACAGGCGCTATCGGGGGAGACCCAGTACTTC. Full variable domain (remainder filled in from reference TRBV7-2 and TRBJ2-5): GAGVSQSPSNKVTEKGKDVELRCDPISGHTALYWYRQSLGQGLEFLIYFQGNSAPDKSGLPSDRFSAERTGGSVSTLTIQRTQQEDSAVYLCASSLGQALSGETQYFGPGTRLLVL.

This clonotype was picked up a small number of times. This chain uses TRBV5-8 with TRBJ2-1, with D possibly TRBD2 on 6 matching bases. Looked up from germline, CDR1 is SGHTS and CDR2 is YDEGEE. V gave up 0 bases and J gave up 4 bases, with 11 bases separating them. This CDR3 is built from 15 residues. The CDR3 DNA follows: TGTGCCAGCAGCTTGGATGGAGGGATTTACAATGAGCAGTTCTTC. This codes for CASSLDGGIYNEQFF. The whole variable domain, remainder taken from reference TRBV5-8 and TRBJ2-1, is EAGVTQSPTHLIKTRGQQATLRCSPISGHTSVYWYQQALGLGLQFLLWYDEGEERNRGNFPPRFSGRQFPNYSSELNVNALELEDSALYLCASSLDGGIYNEQFFGPGTRLTVL.

The chain has TRBV30 and TRBJ2-1; tentatively, D is TRBD1 or TRBD2 (6 bases each). The V end lost 0 bases, the J end lost 6 bases, and 12 bases lay between the germline ends. The CDR3 has 14 amino acids. In germline, CDR1 is GTSNPN, CDR2 SVGIG (reference sequence). The CDR3 region is CAWSVGGSGNEQFF. CDR3 nucleotide sequence: TGTGCCTGGAGTGTAGGGGGGAGTGGCAATGAGCAGTTCTTC.

This clonotype was seen ten or more times. The CDR3 DNA reads TGTGCCAGCAGTTCCCACAGAAACTATGGCTACACCTTC. Its translation: CASSSHRNYGYTF. V gene TRBV28 combines with J gene TRBJ1-2; D is uncertain. Per germline, CDR1 MDHEN and CDR2 SYDVKM. This CDR3 spans 13 amino acids. V was pared by 4 bases and J by 2 bases, with 8 bases between.

The chain recombines TRBV20-1 with TRBJ2-2; D uncertain. With 3 bases removed from V and 9 bases from J, the gap between germline ends came to 8 bases. CDR1 and CDR2 from the germline V gene are DFQATT and SNEGSKA (reference sequence). CDR3 size: 11 residues. The CDR3, as DNA: TGCAGTGCTAGGGCGGATCGGGAGCTGTTTTTT. The encoded protein is CSARADRELFF.

V is TRBV7-9 and J is TRBJ2-2; D might be TRBD2 (5 bases). Germline V gene data show CDR1 as SEHNR and CDR2 as FQNEAQ (reference sequence). V lost 11 bases and J lost 5, with 15 bases in between. CDR3 length: 13 amino acids. CDR3 coding DNA: TGTGCCGTCGACAAGGAGGAAACCGGGGAGCTGTTTTTT. Translation: CAVDKEETGELFF.

The chain joins TRBV7-8 to TRBJ1-2, with D possibly TRBD1 on 6 matching bases. The V end lost 1 base, the J end lost 3 bases, and 9 bases lay between the germline ends. The V gene's germline CDR1 is SGHVS and CDR2 FQNEAQ. The CDR3 has 14 residues. The CDR3 DNA reads as TGTGCCAGCAGCTTAGGGGGGCAGGACTATGGCTACACCTTC. Amino acids: CASSLGGQDYGYTF.

This clonotype was detected only a few times. The gene calls are TRBV11-2 and TRBJ2-7, with 8 bases that match TRBD1. The V gene end was trimmed by 2 bases and the J gene end by 3 bases; junction bases not matched to a gene: 9. The CDR3 length is 16 residues. CDR1 and CDR2 (germline): SGHAT, FQNNGV. CDR3: CASSLFQGASFYEQYF. DNA of the CDR3: TGTGCCAGCAGCTTATTTCAGGGGGCCTCCTTCTACGAGCAGTACTTC. Complete variable domain (other parts from reference TRBV11-2 and TRBJ2-7): EAGVAQSPRYKIIEKRQSVAFWCNPISGHATLYWYQQILGQGPKLLIQFQNNGVVDDSQLPKDRFSAERLKGVDSTLKIQPAKLEDSAVYLCASSLFQGASFYEQYFGPGTRLTVT.

This clonotype was counted between two and nine times. The chain is built from TRBV7-9 and TRBJ1-4; D ambiguous. CDR1 and CDR2 from the germline V gene are SEHNR and FQNEAQ (reference sequence). V was shortened by 4 bases and J by 7 bases, with 13 bases between the two germline ends. This CDR3 contains 14 residues. CDR3 protein: CASSSVNMGEKLFF. In DNA form, the CDR3 reads TGTGCCAGCAGCTCCGTTAATATGGGTGAAAAACTGTTTTTT.

This clonotype was picked up many times. The V call is TRBV12-3 or TRBV12-4, the J call TRBJ1-5; D possibly corresponds to TRBD1 (6 bases). The CDR3 contains 14 residues. V lost 4 bases and J lost 6, with 13 bases in between. CDR3 region: CASSSYGGAQPQHF. The DNA for the CDR3 is TGTGCCAGCAGTTCCTATGGGGGGGCTCAGCCCCAGCATTTT.